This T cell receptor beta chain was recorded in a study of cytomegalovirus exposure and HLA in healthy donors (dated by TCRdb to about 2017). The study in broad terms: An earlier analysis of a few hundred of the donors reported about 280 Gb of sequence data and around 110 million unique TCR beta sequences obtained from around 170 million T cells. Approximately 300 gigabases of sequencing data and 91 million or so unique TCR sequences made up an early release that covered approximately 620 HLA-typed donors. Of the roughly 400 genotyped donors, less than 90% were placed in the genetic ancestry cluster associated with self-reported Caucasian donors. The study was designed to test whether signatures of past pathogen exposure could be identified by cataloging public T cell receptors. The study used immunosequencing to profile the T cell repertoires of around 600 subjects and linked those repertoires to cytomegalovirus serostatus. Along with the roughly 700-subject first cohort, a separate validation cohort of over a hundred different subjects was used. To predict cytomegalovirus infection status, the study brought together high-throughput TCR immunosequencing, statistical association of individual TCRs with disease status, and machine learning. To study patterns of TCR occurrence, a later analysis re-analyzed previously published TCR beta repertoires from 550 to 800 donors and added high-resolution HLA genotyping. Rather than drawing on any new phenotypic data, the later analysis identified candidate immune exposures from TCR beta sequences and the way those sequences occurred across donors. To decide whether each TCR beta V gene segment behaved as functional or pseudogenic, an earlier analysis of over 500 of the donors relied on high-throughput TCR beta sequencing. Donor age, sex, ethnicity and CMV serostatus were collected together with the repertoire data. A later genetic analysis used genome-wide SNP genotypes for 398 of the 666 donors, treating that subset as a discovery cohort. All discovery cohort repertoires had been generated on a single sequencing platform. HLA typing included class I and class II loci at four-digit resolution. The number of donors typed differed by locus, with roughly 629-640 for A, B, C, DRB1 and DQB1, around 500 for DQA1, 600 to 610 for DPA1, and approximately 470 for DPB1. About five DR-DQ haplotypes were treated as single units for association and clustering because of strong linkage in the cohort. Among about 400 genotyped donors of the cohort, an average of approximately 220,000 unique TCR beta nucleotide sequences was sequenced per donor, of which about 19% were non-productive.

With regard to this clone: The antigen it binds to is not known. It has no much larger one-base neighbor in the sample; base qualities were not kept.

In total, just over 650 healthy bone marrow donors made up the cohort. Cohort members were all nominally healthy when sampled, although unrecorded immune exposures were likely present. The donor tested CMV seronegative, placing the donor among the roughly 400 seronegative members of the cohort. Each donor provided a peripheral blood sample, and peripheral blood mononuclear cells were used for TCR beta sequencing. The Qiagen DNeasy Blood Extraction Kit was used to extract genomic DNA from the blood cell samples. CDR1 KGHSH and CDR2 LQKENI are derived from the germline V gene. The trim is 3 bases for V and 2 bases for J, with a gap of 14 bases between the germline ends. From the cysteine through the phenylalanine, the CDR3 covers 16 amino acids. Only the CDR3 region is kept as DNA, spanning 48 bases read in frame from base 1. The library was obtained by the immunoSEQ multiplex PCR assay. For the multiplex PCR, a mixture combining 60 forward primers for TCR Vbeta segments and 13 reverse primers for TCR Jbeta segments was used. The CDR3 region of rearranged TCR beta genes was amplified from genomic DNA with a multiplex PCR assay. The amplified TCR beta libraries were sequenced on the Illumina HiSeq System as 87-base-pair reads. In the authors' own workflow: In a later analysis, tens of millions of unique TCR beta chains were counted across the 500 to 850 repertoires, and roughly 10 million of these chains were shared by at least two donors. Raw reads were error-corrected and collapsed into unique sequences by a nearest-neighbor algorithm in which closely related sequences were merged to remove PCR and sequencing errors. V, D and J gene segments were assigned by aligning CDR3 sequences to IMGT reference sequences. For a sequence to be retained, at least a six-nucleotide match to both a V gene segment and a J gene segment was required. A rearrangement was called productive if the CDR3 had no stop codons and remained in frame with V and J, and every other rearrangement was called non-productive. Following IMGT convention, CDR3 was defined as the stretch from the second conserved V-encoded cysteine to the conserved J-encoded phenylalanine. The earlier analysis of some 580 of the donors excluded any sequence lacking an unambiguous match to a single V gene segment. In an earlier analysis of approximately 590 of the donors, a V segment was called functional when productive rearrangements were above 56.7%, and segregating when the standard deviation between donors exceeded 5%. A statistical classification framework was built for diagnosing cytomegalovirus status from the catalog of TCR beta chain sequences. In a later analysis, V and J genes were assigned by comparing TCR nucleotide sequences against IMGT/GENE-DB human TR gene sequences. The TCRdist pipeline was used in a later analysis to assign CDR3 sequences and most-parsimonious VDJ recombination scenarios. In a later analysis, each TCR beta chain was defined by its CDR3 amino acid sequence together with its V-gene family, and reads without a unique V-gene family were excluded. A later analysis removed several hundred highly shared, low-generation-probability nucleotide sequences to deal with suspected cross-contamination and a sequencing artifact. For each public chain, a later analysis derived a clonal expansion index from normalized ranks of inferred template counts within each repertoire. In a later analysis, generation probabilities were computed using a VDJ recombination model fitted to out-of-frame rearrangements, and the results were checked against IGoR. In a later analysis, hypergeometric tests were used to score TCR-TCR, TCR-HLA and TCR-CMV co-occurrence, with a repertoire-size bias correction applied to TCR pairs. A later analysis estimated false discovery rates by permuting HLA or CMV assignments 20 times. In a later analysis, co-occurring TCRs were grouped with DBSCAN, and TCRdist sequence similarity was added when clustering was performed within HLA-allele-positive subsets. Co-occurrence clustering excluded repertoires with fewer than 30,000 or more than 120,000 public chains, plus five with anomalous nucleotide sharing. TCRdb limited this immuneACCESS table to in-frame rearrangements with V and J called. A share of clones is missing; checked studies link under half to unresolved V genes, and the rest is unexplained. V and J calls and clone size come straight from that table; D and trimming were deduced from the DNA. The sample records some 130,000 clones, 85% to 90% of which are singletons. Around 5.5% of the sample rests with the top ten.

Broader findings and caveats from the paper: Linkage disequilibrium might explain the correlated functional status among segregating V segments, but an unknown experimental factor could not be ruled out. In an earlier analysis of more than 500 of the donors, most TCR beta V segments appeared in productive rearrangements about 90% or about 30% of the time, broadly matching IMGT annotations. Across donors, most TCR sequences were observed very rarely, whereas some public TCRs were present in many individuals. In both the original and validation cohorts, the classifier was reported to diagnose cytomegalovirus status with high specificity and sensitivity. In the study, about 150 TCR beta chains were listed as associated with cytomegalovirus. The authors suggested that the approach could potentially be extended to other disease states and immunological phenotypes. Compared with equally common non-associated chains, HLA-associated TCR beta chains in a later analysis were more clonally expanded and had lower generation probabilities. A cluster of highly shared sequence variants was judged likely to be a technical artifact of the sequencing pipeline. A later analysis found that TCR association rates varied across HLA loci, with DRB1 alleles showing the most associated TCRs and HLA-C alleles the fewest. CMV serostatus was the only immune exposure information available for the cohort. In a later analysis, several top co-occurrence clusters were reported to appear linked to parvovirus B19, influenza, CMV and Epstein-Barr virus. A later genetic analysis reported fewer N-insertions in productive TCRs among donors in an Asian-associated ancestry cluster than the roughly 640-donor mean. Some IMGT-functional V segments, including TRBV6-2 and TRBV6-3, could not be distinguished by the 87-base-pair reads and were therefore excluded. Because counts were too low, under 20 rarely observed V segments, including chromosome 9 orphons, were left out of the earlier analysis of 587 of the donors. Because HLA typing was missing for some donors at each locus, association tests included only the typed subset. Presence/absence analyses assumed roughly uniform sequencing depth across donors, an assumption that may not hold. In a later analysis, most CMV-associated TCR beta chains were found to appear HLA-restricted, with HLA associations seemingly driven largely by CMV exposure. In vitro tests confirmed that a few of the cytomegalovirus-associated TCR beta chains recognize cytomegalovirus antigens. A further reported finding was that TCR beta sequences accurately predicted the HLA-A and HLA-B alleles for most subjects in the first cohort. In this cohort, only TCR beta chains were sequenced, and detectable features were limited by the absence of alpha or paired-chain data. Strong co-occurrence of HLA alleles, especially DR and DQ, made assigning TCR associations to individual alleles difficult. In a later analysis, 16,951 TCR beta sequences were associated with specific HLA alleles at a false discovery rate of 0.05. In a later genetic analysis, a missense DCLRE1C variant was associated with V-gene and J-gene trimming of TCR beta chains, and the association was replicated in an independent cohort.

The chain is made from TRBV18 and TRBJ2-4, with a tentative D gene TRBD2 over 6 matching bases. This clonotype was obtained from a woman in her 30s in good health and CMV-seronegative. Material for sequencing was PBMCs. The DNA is TGTGCCAGCTCACCCTATGGAGGGGTATCCAAAAACATTCAGTACTTC. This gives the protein CASSPYGGVSKNIQYF.